The 15 T cell receptor beta chains in this list originate from one sample, sequenced in a study of T cell responses to AZD1222 COVID-19 vaccine. Libraries were prepared by immunoSEQ multiplex PCR; TCRdb keeps only in-frame clonotypes and omits some of them. The table has 200,000 or so clones, 80% to 90% seen once. Sequenced material: peripheral blood, taken on day 0 of MenACWY control vaccination. Receptors originate from an adult in good health.

This clone has a handful of counts. V usage is TRBV4-1 and J usage is TRBJ1-1, with 9 bases that match TRBD1. Looked up from germline, CDR1 is MGHRA and CDR2 is YSYEKL. The J segment lost 4 bases and the V segment lost 5 bases, leaving 2 bases of the junction unmatched. This CDR3 has 13 residues. The CDR3 protein is CASSGQGITEAFF. The CDR3 bases are TGCGCCAGCAGCGGACAGGGGATCACTGAAGCTTTCTTT.

The chain employs TRBV5-8 and TRBJ1-4; the D gene is possibly TRBD1 (5 bases). This CDR3 has 16 amino acids. V lost 5 bases and J 0 bases, leaving 14 bases between the germline ends. CDR1 SGHTS and CDR2 YDEGEE come from the germline V gene. CDR3 in amino acids: CASRRERGATNEKLFF. The DNA for the CDR3 is TGTGCCAGCAGACGAGAGAGAGGGGCAACTAATGAAAAACTGTTTTTT.

The genes are TRBV5-5 and TRBJ2-3, with 9 bases fitting TRBD2. The germline V gene encodes CDR1 SGHKS and CDR2 YYEKEE (reference sequence). This CDR3 has 16 residues. Trimming at V came to 6 bases and at J to 2 bases, leaving 10 bases not matched to a gene. CDR3: CASTRRGGANTDTQYF. The CDR3 DNA sequence: TGTGCCAGCACCCGGCGGGGGGGCGCGAACACAGATACGCAGTATTTT.

The chain couples TRBV19 to TRBJ1-5; possible D gene TRBD1, 5 bases. The CDR3 length is 16 residues. Germline CDR1 LNHDA, CDR2 SQIVND (reference sequence). The germline V and J ends were trimmed by 5 bases and 5 bases, with 19 bases remaining between them. The CDR3 here is CASSSVGTGWYQPQHF. Written as DNA, the CDR3 is TGTGCCAGTAGTTCCGTGGGGACGGGCTGGTATCAGCCCCAGCATTTT.

The chain is built from TRBV4-1 and TRBJ1-5, with D hard to call. Looked up from germline, CDR1 is MGHRA and CDR2 is YSYEKL. The CDR3 length is 17 residues. V lost 4 bases and J lost 0, with 16 bases in between. The DNA of the CDR3 is TGCGCCAGCAGCCTACTACCGGCTGGATATAGCAATCAGCCCCAGCATTTT. Amino acid sequence: CASSLLPAGYSNQPQHF.

The chain has TRBV2 and TRBJ1-1, with D tentatively TRBD1 (6 bases). V dropped 6 bases and J dropped 8 bases, with 16 bases sitting between them. CDR1 is SNHLY and CDR2 is FYNNEI in the germline V gene. This CDR3 region has 13 residues. Written as DNA, the CDR3 is TGTGCCAGCAGGGCACAGGGCACCCAAGAAGCTTTCTTT. This gives the protein CASRAQGTQEAFF. Variable domain in full (rest from reference TRBV2 and TRBJ1-1): EPEVTQTPSHQVTQMGQEVILRCVPISNHLYFYWYRQILGQKVEFLVSFYNNEISEKSEIFDDQFSVERPDGSNFTLKIRSTKLEDSAMYFCASRAQGTQEAFFGQGTRLTVV.

The rearrangement links TRBV7-6 to TRBJ2-5, with D perhaps being TRBD1 or TRBD2 (6 bases each). CDR3 size: 16 residues. The V gene's germline CDR1 is SGHVS and CDR2 FNYEAQ. The V end was cut by 5 bases, the J end by 1 base, with 17 bases between. The CDR3 loop is CASSATFTGAQETQYF. The CDR3 region has the DNA TGTGCCAGCAGCGCTACGTTCACGGGGGCCCAAGAGACCCAGTACTTC.

V usage is TRBV15 and J usage is TRBJ2-7, with D perhaps TRBD2 (5 bases). Germline V CDR1 and CDR2: LNHNV, YYDKDF (reference sequence). Trimming left V 0 bases short and J 2 bases short, with 8 bases between. The CDR3 totals 14 residues. CDR3 sequence (DNA): TGTGCCACCAGCAGAGATCCGGGAACCTACGAGCAGTACTTC. Protein: CATSRDPGTYEQYF.

The chain has TRBV9 and TRBJ2-2, with D possibly matching TRBD2 (5 bases). The CDR3 is 14 residues long. Germline CDR1 SGDLS, CDR2 YYNGEE. V was clipped by 0 bases and J by 4 bases, with 7 bases between them. The CDR3 nucleotides read TGTGCCAGCAGCGTAGGAGGGAGCACCGGGGAGCTGTTTTTT. It yields the protein CASSVGGSTGELFF.

The V call is TRBV6-5, the J call TRBJ2-7; D perhaps matches TRBD1 (6 bases). V was trimmed by 6 bases and J by 5 bases, leaving 17 bases between them. This CDR3 is built from 14 residues. CDR1 is MNHEY, CDR2 SVGAGI, per germline. The CDR3 sequence is CASSPRGWGNEQYF. The CDR3 bases are TGTGCCAGCAGCCCCAGGGGTTGGGGTAACGAGCAGTACTTC.

This clone was seen more than once but under ten times. The chain recombines TRBV7-9 with TRBJ2-1; TRBD2 matches at 11 bases. Germline V gene data show CDR1 as SEHNR and CDR2 as FQNEAQ (reference sequence). This CDR3 has 15 residues. V lost 3 bases, J lost 6 bases, and 4 bases stayed unmatched. The CDR3 protein is CASSLTSGNPNEQFF. As DNA, the CDR3 is TGTGCCAGCAGCTTGACTAGCGGGAACCCCAATGAGCAGTTCTTC. Looking up the rest from reference TRBV7-9 and TRBJ2-1 gives the full variable domain: DTGVSQNPRHKITKRGQNVTFRCDPISEHNRLYWYRQTLGQGPEFLTYFQNEAQLEKSRLLSDRFSAERPKGSFSTLEIQRTEQGDSAMYLCASSLTSGNPNEQFFGPGTRLTVL.

This rearrangement joins TRBV18 to TRBJ2-2, with D uncertain. Trimming removed 0 bases at V and 2 bases at J, with 4 bases between. The V gene's germline CDR1 is KGHSH and CDR2 LQKENI. The CDR3 contains 14 residues. CDR3 region: CASSPPSNTGELFF. In DNA form, the CDR3 reads TGTGCCAGCTCACCACCTAGCAACACCGGGGAGCTGTTTTTT.

In its sample, this clone was seen once. One end of the junction does not line up with germline, which may come from a read error. V is TRBV7-7 and J is TRBJ2-5; 7 nucleotides align to TRBD1. The CDR3 spans 13 residues. CDR1 and CDR2 (germline): SSHAT, FNYEAQ (reference sequence). The CDR3 region has the DNA TGTGCTAGCAGCCTTACAGGGGAAGAGACCCAGTACTTC. This gives the protein CASSLTGEETQYF. The full variable domain, in which reference TRBV7-7 and TRBJ2-5 provide the parts outside the CDR3, is GAGVSQSPRYKVTKRGQDVTLRCDPISSHATLYWYQQALGQGPEFLTYFNYEAQPDKSGLPSDRFSAERPEGSISTLTIQRTEQRDSAMYRCASSLTGEETQYFGPGTRLLVL.

This clone was seen just once. The genes are TRBV14 and TRBJ1-6; the D is unclear. Trimming stripped 0 bases from V and 9 bases from J, with 6 bases between. CDR3 length: 13 residues. Germline V lookup: CDR1 SGHDN, CDR2 FVKESK. The CDR3 sequence: CASSQDLVSPLHF. CDR3 nucleotide sequence: TGTGCCAGCAGCCAAGATCTGGTTTCACCCCTCCACTTT.

The chain is built from TRBV7-2 and TRBJ2-2; D is possibly TRBD1 (5 bases). This CDR3 spans 16 amino acids. V shed 3 bases and J shed 1 base, with 12 bases lying between them. CDR1 SGHTA and CDR2 FQGNSA come from the germline V gene. The CDR3 loop is CASSFLWTMNTGELFF. The CDR3 coding sequence is TGTGCCAGCAGCTTCTTGTGGACAATGAACACCGGGGAGCTGTTTTTT.